The 19 T cell receptor beta chains below were found in one sample sequenced in a study of T cells after yellow fever vaccination. MiXCR, run by TCRdb on the 5' RACE reads, gives a single entry per CDR3 protein. The sample contains around 120,000 distinct CDR3 sequences, around 15% of which appear only once. The source was CD8+ T cells sorted from PBMCs, collected 5 days after the yellow fever booster vaccination. The source of these receptors is a man between 18 and 35 years old who received the YFV17D yellow fever vaccine.

The V gene is TRBV5-6, the J gene TRBJ2-5, with D possibly TRBD1 on 5 matching bases. Germline V gives CDR1 SGHDT, CDR2 YYEEEE. The V end lost 4 bases, the J end lost 1 base, and 20 bases lay between the germline ends. The CDR3 runs 17 residues. The DNA for the CDR3 is TGTGCCAGCAGCCCTCCAGTGCGCAGGGTAATCCAAGAGACCCAGTACTTC. Translated: CASSPPVRRVIQETQYF.

This clonotype is a singleton in its sample. The genes are TRBV15 and TRBJ2-7; D is uncertain. The CDR3 loop spans 13 amino acids. CDR1 is LNHNV, CDR2 YYDKDF, per germline (reference sequence). V gave up 0 bases and J gave up 2 bases, with 5 bases separating them. CDR3 bases: TGTGCCACCAGCAGAGAGAACACCTACGAGCAGTACTTC. Its translation is CATSRENTYEQYF.

As regards this clonotype: This CDR3 fails to terminate in the conserved phenylalanine or tryptophan, so it likely reflects a read error. The V and J genes are TRBV7-3 and TRBJ2-3, with 10 bases lining up with TRBD1. The CDR3 is 18 amino acids. V dropped 5 bases and J dropped 3; count of bases not matched to a gene: 14. Germline loops: CDR1 SGHTA, CDR2 FQGTGA. CDR3 DNA: TGTGCCAGCAGCAACGTCGAGAGCGGGACAGGGGATACAGATACGCAGTATTTA. Its protein is CASSNVESGTGDTDTQYL.

Ten or more counts support this clonotype. V usage is TRBV9 and J usage is TRBJ1-2; D uncertain. The CDR3 sequence is 14 residues long. The germline V gene encodes CDR1 SGDLS and CDR2 YYNGEE. Trimming took off 0 bases at V and 4 bases at J, with 10 bases between the two ends. The CDR3 nucleotides are TGTGCCAGCAGCGTAGGTGGTAACAGCTATGGCTACACCTTC. Translation: CASSVGGNSYGYTF. Combining the CDR3 with reference TRBV9 and TRBJ1-2 gives the whole variable domain DSGVTQTPKHLITATGQRVTLRCSPRSGDLSVYWYQQSLDQGLQFLIQYYNGEERAKGNILERFSAQQFPDLHSELNLSSLELGDSALYFCASSVGGNSYGYTFGSGTRLTVV.

The chain recombines TRBV28 with TRBJ2-5; 14 bases fit TRBD2. Trimming at V came to 2 bases and at J to 3 bases, leaving 5 bases not matched to a gene. The CDR3 is 17 amino acids. Germline V gene data show CDR1 as MDHEN and CDR2 as SYDVKM. The CDR3 bases are TGTGCCAGCAGTTTACGAGGGGGACTAGCGGGGGAAGAGACCCAGTACTTC. It encodes CASSLRGGLAGEETQYF.

This clonotype has more than one count but fewer than ten. The genes are TRBV3-2 and TRBJ2-1; the listed D gene, TRBD1, was not tested against the DNA. TRBV3-2 is reported as a pseudogene. The CDR3 extends over 15 amino acids. The CDR3: CASRSRDNTGDEQFF. For the CDR3, the DNA is TGTGCCAGCAGGTCCCGGGACAACACGGGCGATGAGCAGTTCTTC.

The V gene is TRBV20-1, the J gene TRBJ2-4, with unresolved D. The CDR3 consists of 13 residues. Per germline, CDR1 DFQATT and CDR2 SNEGSKA (reference sequence). Trimming pared 3 bases from V and 5 bases from J, leaving 11 bases between. This CDR3 reads CSARSVGENIQYF. The DNA of the CDR3 is TGCAGTGCTAGGTCGGTGGGCGAAAACATTCAGTACTTC.

The rearrangement uses TRBV6-4 and TRBJ2-3; tentatively, D is TRBD1 (7 bases). The germline V and J ends were trimmed by 4 bases and 6 bases, with 20 bases remaining between them. CDR1 and CDR2 from the germline V gene are MRHNA and SNTAGT. The CDR3 length is 16 residues. The CDR3 region is CASSASTRGRADTQYF. Here the CDR3 DNA reads TGTGCCAGCAGTGCCTCGACTAGGGGGCGAGCTGATACGCAGTATTTT.

The table lists this clonotype with many counts. This chain connects TRBV7-6 to TRBJ2-5; D gene unclear. The CDR3 is 12 residues long. Germline V gene sequence: CDR1 SGHVS, CDR2 FNYEAQ. Trimming stripped 5 bases from V and 4 bases from J, with 8 bases between. The CDR3 DNA sequence: TGTGCCAGCAGCCCCGAGGTAGAGACCCAGTACTTC. Translated, it gives CASSPEVETQYF.

The J gene is TRBJ2-7, the V gene TRBV29-1, with 10 nucleotides matching TRBD2. The CDR3 loop spans 13 amino acids. The J segment lost 6 bases and the V segment lost 6 bases, leaving 8 bases of the junction unmatched. The germline V gene has CDR1 SQVTM and CDR2 ANQGSEA. The CDR3 reads CSVRLAGPGEQYF. For the CDR3, the DNA is TGCAGCGTACGACTAGCGGGTCCGGGCGAGCAGTACTTC.

This sequence joins TRBV12-3 or TRBV12-4 and TRBJ1-2; D uncertain. V lost 6 bases and J 2 bases, leaving 10 bases between the germline ends. CDR3 size: 13 residues. CDR3 residues: CASRPGGNYGYTF. CDR3 sequence (DNA): TGTGCCAGCAGGCCCGGAGGGAACTATGGCTACACCTTC.

This clonotype appeared a few times. The chain carries TRBV6-5 and TRBJ1-1, with D perhaps matching TRBD1 (5 bases). Trimming removed 2 bases at V and 1 base at J, with 8 bases between. There are 14 residues in the CDR3. CDR1 is MNHEY, CDR2 SVGAGI, per germline. For the CDR3, the DNA is TGTGCCAGCAGTTACACCGGGGGGAACACTGAAGCTTTCTTT. Protein sequence: CASSYTGGNTEAFF.

This clonotype showed up many times. The chain carries TRBV2 and TRBJ2-3; D remains unclear. The germline CDR1 and CDR2 sequences are SNHLY and FYNNEI. The CDR3 sequence is 14 residues long. The V end lost 2 bases, the J end lost 5 bases, and 11 bases lay between the germline ends. For the CDR3, the DNA is TGTGCCAGCAGTGAACTAGACGGAATAGATACGCAGTATTTT. Translation: CASSELDGIDTQYF.

The V gene is TRBV12-3 or TRBV12-4, the J gene TRBJ2-1; perhaps D is TRBD1 or TRBD2 (5 bases each). V lost 3 bases to trimming and J lost 3 bases, with 12 bases between them. The CDR3 sequence is 15 residues long. CDR3 bases: TGTGCCAGCAGTTTTATCCGGGGCGACTACAATGAGCAGTTCTTC. Its translation is CASSFIRGDYNEQFF.

The rearrangement joins TRBV4-1 to TRBJ1-5; 8 bases agree with TRBD1. Germline CDR1 reads MGHRA; CDR2 reads YSYEKL. CDR3 length equals 15 residues. After removal of 3 bases from V and 3 bases from J, the junction contained 4 bases not matched to a gene. The CDR3 sequence is CASSHDRGPNQPQHF. CDR3 in DNA: TGCGCCAGCAGCCACGACAGGGGACCCAATCAGCCCCAGCATTTT.

This clonotype turned up a few times. CDR3 sequence (DNA): TGTGCCAGCAGTACGGGCAGGGCGGAGACCCAGTACTTC. As protein: CASSTGRAETQYF. The rearrangement uses TRBV6-2 or TRBV6-3 and TRBJ2-5, with D tentatively TRBD1 (5 bases). In germline, CDR1 is MNHEY, CDR2 SVGEGT. There are 13 residues in the CDR3. V lost 5 bases and J 5 bases, leaving 12 bases between the germline ends.

The chain links TRBV7-9 to TRBJ1-2; D is unresolved. Germline V CDR1 and CDR2: SEHNR, FQNEAQ (reference sequence). The CDR3 length is 13 residues. Trimming took 8 bases from V and 8 from J, leaving 18 bases between them. As DNA, the CDR3 is TGTGCCAGCCTCCCCGCCACAGTGGAAGGCTACACCTTC. It specifies CASLPATVEGYTF.

This chain connects TRBV27 to TRBJ1-4; D unresolved. CDR3 size: 12 residues. Germline lookup yields CDR1 MNHEY and CDR2 SMNVEV (reference sequence). The V gene lost 6 bases and the J gene lost 8 bases, with 10 bases spanning the gap. Here the CDR3 reads CASRNAREKLFF. Written as DNA, the CDR3 is TGTGCCAGCAGGAATGCAAGAGAAAAACTGTTTTTT.

This clonotype has just a few counts. The gene calls are TRBV12-3 or TRBV12-4 and TRBJ2-7; 8 nucleotides align to TRBD1. Trimming cost V 4 bases and J 5 bases; bases outside gene matches: 7. The CDR3 sequence is 14 residues long. The CDR3 DNA reads as TGTGCCAGCAGTTGGGGCAGGGGGCCCGACGAGCAGTACTTC. It encodes CASSWGRGPDEQYF.